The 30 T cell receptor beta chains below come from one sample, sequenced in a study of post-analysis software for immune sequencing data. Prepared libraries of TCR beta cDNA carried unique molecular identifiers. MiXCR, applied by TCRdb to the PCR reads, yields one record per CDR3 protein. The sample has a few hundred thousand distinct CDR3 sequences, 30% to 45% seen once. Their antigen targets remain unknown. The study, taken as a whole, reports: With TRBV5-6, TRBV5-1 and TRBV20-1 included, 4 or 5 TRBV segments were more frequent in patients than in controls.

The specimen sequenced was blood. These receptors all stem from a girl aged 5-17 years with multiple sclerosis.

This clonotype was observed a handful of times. CDR3: CASSLDAGLGSEQYF. CDR3 DNA: TGTGCCAGCAGCTTAGACGCAGGGTTAGGAAGCGAGCAGTACTTC. This chain links TRBV7-6 with TRBJ2-5; the D gene is possibly TRBD1 (5 bases). The closer fit of TRBJ2-7 to the DNA end suggests the J call may be wrong. CDR3 length equals 15 residues. Germline-derived CDR1 and CDR2 are SGHVS and FNYEAQ.

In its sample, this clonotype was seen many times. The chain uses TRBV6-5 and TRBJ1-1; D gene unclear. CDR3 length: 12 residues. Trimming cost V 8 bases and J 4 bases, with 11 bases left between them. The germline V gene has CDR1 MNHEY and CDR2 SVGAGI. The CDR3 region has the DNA TGTGCCAGCGGAGGCGGTAGCACTGAAGCTTTCTTT. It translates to CASGGGSTEAFF.

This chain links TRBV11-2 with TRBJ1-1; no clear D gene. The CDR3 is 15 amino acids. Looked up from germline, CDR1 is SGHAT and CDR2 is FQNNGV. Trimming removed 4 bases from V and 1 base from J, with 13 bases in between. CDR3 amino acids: CASSYPWNRNTEAFF. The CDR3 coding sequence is TGTGCCAGCAGCTACCCTTGGAACAGGAACACTGAAGCTTTCTTT.

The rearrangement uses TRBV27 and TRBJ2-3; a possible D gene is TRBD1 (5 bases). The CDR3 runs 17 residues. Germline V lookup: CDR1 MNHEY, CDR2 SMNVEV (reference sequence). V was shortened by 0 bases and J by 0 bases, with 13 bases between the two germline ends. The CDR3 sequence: CASSLSPFTGSTDTQYF. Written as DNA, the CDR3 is TGTGCCAGCAGTTTATCGCCGTTCACAGGAAGCACAGATACGCAGTATTTT.

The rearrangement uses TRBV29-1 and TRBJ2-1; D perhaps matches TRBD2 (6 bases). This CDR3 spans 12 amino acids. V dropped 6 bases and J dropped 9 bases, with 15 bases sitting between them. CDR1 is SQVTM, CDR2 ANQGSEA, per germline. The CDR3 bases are TGCAGCGTCGAACCCTTGGGGGGTGAGCAGTTCTTC. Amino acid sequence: CSVEPLGGEQFF.

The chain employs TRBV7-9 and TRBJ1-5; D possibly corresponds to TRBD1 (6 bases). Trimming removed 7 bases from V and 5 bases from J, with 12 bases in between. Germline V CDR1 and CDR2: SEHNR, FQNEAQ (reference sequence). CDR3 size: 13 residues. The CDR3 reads CASNREGDQPQHF. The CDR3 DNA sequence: TGTGCCAGCAACCGAGAGGGGGATCAGCCCCAGCATTTT.

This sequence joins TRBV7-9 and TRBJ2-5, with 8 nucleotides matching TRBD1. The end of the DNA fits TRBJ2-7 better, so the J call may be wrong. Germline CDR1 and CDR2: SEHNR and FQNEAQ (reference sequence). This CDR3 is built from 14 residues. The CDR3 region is CASSLEVTGAEQYF. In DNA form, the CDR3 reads TGTGCCAGCAGCTTAGAGGTGACAGGGGCCGAGCAGTACTTC.

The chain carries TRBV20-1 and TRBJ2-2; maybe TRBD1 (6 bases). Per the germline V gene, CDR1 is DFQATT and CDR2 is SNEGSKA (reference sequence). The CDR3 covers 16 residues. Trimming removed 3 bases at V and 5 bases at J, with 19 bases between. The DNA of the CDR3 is TGCAGTGCTAGTGGTCGAGGGGGAAAGGGGACCGGGGAGCTGTTTTTT. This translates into CSASGRGGKGTGELFF.

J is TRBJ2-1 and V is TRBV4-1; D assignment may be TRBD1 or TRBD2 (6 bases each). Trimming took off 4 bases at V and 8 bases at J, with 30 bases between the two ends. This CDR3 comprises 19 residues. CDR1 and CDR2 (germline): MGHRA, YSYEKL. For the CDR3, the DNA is TGCGCCAGCAGCCCTCCCTCAGTCCGAGACAGGAGGGCGGCGGATGAGCAGTTCTTC. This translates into CASSPPSVRDRRAADEQFF.

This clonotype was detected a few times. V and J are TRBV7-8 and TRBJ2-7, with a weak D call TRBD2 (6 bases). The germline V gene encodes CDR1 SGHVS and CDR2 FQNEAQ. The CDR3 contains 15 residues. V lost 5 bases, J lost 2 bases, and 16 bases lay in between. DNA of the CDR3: TGTGCCAGCAGCGGCCGGGACTTCGGTCCCTACGAGCAGTACTTC. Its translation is CASSGRDFGPYEQYF.

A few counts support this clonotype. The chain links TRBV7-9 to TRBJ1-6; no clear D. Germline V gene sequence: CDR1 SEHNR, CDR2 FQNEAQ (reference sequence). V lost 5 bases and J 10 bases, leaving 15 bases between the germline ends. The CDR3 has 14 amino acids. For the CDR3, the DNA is TGTGCCAGCAGCGCTCTCTACGACCAGTCACCCCTCCACTTT. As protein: CASSALYDQSPLHF.

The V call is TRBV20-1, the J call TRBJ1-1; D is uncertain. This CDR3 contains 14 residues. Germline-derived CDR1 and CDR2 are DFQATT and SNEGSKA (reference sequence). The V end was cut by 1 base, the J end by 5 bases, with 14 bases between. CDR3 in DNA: TGCAGTGCTAGAGTGGCAGCCGGTGGGACTGAAGCTTTCTTT. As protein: CSARVAAGGTEAFF.

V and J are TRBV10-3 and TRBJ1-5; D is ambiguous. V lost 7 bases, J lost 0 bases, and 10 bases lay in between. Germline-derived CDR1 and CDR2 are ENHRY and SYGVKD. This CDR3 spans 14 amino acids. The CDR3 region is CAIIHPYSNQPQHF. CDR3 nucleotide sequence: TGTGCCATCATCCACCCGTATAGCAATCAGCCCCAGCATTTT.

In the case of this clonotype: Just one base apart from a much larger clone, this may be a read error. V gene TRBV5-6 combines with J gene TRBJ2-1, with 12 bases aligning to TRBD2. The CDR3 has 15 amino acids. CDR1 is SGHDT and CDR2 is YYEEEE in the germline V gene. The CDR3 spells CASSSSGGANNGQFF. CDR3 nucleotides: TGTGCCAGCAGTTCTAGCGGGGGGGCCAACAATGGGCAGTTCTTC.

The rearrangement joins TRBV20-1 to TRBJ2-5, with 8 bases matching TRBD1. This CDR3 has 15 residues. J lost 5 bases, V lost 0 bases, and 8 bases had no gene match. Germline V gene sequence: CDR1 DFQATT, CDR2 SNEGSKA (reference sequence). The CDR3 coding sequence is TGCAGTGCTAGAGATCCCGCCAGGGGGCATGAGACCCAGTACTTC. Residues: CSARDPARGHETQYF.

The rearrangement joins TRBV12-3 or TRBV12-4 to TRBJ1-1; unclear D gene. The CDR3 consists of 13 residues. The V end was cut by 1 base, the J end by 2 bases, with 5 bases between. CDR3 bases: TGTGCCAGCAGTTTAGAAAGTAACACTGAAGCTTTCTTT. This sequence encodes CASSLESNTEAFF.

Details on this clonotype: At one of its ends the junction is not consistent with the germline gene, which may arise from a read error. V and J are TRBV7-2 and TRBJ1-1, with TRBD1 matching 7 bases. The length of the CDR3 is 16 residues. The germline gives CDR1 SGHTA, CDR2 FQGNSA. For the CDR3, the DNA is TGTGCCAGCAACTTAAGATACAGGGGTGAAAGGACTGAAGCTTTCTTT. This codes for CASNLRYRGERTEAFF.

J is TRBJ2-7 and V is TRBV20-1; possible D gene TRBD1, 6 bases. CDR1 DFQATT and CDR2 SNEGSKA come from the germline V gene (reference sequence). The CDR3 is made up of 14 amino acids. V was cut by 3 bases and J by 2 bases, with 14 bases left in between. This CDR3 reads CSARSRQDPYEQYF. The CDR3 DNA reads TGCAGTGCTAGGTCCCGACAGGACCCCTACGAGCAGTACTTC.

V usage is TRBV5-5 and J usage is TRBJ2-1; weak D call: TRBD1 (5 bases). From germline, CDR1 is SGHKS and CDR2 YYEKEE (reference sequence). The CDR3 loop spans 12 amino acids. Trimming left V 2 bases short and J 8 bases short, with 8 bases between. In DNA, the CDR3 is TGTGCCAGCAGCTTCAGGGTGGATGAGCAGTTCTTC. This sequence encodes CASSFRVDEQFF.

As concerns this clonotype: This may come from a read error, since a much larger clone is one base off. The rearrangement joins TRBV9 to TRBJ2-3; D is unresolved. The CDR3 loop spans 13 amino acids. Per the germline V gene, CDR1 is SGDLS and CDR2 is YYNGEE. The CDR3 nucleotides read TGTGCCAGCAGCGGTGCAGTTTGGGATACGCGGTATTTT. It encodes CASSGAVWDTRYF.

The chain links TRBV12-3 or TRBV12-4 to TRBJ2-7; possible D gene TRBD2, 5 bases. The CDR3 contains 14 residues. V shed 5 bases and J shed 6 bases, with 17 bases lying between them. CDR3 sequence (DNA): TGTGCCAGCAGTCGGTCCGGGGAAATGGTCGAGCAGTACTTC. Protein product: CASSRSGEMVEQYF.

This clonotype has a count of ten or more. The CDR3 DNA reads as TGTGCCAGCAGTTTAGCTCCGGGGGGCACAGATACGCAGTATTTT. The encoded protein is CASSLAPGGTDTQYF. V usage is TRBV12-3 or TRBV12-4 and J usage is TRBJ2-3; tentatively, D is TRBD2 (6 bases). Trimming removed 0 bases at V and 1 base at J, with 8 bases between. The CDR3 contains 15 residues.

The CDR3 sequence: CASTAPGSYEQYF. The CDR3 DNA follows: TGTGCCAGCACTGCCCCTGGCTCCTACGAGCAGTACTTC. The rearrangement joins TRBV6-1 to TRBJ2-7; D unresolved. Trimming left V 7 bases short and J 0 bases short, with 10 bases between. CDR3 size: 13 residues. The germline V gene has CDR1 MNHNS and CDR2 SASEGT.

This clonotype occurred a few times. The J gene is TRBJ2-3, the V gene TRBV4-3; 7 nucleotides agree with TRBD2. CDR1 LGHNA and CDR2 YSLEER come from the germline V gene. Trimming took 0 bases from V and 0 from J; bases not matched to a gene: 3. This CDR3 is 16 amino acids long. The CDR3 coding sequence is TGCGCCAGCAGCCAAGATCGGGGGGAAAGCACAGATACGCAGTATTTT. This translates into CASSQDRGESTDTQYF.

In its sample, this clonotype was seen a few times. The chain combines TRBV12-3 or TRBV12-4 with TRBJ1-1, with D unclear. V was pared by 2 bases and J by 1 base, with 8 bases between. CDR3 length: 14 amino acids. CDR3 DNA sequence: TGTGCCAGCAGTTTATCACCCGGGAACACTGAAGCTTTCTTT. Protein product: CASSLSPGNTEAFF.

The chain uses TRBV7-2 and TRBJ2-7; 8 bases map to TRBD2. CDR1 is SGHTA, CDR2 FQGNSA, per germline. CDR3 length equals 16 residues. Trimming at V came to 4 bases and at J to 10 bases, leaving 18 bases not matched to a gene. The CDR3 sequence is CASSSSGRGVQETQYF. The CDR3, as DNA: TGTGCCAGCAGCTCCTCGGGGCGGGGGGTACAAGAAACCCAGTACTTC.

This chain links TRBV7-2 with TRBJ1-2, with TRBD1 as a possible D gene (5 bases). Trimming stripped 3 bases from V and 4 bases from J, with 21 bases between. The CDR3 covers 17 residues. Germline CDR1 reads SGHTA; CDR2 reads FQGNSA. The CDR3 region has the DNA TGTGCCAGCAGCTTGCCGTTTCGGCGGGGCGGTGGCTATGGCTACACCTTC. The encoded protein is CASSLPFRRGGGYGYTF.

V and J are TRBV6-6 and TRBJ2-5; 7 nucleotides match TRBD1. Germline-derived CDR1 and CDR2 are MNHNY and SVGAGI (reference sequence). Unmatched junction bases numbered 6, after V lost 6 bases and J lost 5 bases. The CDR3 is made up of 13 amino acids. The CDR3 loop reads CASSTDRVETQYF. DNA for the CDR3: TGTGCCAGCAGCACCGACAGGGTCGAGACCCAGTACTTC.

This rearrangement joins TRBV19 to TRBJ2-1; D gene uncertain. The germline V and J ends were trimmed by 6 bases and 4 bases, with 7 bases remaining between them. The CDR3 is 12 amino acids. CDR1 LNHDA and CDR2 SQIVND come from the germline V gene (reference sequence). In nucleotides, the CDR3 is TGTGCCAGTAGGAAGACTTACAATGAGCAGTTCTTC. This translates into CASRKTYNEQFF. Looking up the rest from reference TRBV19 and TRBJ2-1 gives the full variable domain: DGGITQSPKYLFRKEGQNVTLSCEQNLNHDAMYWYRQDPGQGLRLIYYSQIVNDFQKGDIAEGYSVSREKKESFPLTVTSAQKNPTAFYLCASRKTYNEQFFGPGTRLTVL.

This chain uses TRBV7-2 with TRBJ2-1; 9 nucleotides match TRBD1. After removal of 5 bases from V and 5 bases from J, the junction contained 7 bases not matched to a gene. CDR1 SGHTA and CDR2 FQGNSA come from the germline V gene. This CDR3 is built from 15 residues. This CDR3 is CASSRRTGEDNEQFF. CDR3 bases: TGTGCCAGCAGCCGCCGGACAGGGGAGGACAATGAGCAGTTCTTC.